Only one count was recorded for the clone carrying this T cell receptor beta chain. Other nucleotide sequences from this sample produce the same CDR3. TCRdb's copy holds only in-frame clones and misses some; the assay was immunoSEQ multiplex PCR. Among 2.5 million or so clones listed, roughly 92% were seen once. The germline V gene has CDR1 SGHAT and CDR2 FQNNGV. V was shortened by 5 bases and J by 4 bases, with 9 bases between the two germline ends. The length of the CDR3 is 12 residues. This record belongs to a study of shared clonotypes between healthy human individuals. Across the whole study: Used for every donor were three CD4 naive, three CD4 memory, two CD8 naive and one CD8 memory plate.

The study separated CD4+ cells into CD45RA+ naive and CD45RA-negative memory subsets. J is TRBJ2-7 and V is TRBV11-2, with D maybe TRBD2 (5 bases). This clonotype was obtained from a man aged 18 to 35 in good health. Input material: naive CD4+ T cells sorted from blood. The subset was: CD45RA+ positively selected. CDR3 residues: CASSPSGYEQYF. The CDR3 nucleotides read TGTGCCAGCAGCCCGTCGGGATACGAGCAGTACTTC.